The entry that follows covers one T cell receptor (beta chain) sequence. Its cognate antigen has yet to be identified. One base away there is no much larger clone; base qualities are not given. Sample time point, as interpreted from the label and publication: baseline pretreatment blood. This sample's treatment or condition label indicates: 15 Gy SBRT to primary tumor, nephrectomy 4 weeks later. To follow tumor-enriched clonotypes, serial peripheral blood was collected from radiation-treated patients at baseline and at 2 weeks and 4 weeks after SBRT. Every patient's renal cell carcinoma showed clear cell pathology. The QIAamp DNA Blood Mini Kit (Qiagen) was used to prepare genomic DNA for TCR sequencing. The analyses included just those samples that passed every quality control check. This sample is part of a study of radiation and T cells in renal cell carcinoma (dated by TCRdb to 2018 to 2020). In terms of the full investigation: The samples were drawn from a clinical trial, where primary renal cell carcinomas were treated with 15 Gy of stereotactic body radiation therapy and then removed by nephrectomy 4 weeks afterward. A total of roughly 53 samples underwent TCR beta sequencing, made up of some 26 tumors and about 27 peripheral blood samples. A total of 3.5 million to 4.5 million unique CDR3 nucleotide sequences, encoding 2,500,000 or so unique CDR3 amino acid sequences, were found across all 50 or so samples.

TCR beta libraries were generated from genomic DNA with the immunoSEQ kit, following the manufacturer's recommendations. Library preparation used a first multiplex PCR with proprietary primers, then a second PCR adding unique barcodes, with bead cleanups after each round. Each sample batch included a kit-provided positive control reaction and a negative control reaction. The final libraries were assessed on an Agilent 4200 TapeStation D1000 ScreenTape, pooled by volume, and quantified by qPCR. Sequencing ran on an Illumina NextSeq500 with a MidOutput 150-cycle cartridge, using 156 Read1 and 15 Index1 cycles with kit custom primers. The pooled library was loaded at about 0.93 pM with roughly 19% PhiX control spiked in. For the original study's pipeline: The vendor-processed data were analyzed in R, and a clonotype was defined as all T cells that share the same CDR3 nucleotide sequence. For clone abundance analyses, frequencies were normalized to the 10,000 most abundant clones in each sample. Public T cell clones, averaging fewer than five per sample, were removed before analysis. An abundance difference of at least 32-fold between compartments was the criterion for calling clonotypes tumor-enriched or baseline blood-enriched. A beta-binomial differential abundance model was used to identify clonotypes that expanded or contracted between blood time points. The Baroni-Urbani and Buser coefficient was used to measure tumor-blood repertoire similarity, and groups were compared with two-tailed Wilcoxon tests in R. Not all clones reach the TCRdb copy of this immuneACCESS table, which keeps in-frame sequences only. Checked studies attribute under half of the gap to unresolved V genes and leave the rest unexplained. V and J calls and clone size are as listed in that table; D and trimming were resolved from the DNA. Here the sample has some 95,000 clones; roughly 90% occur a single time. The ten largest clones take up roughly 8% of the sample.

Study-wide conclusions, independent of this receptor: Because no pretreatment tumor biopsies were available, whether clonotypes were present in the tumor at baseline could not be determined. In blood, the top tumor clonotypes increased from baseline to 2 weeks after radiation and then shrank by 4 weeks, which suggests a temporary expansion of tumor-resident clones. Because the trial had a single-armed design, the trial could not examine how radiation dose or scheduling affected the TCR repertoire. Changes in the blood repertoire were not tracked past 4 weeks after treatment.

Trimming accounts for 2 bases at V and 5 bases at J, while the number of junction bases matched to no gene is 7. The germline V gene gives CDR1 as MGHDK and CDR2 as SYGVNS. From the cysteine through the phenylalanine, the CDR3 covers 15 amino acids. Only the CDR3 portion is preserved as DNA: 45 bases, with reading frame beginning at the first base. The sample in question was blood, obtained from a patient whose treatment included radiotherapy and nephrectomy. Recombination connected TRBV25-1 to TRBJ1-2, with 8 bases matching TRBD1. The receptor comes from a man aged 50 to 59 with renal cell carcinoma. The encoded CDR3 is CASSESVQGAYGYTF. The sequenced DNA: TGTGCCAGCAGTGAAAGTGTCCAGGGGGCTTATGGCTACACCTTC.